These 9 T cell receptor beta chains came from one sample sequenced in a study of blood T cells in healthy people across ages. For the second PCR, which ran for about 6 to 11 cycles, a sample-barcoded 5' primer and a J-beta primer mix were used. A single record per CDR3 protein comes from TCRdb applying MiXCR to the 5' RACE reads. The table includes around 1,700,000 distinct CDR3 sequences, roughly 27% detected once. The specimen sequenced was blood. These receptors were taken from a woman between 25 and 40 years old in good health.

This clonotype was found many times. The chain has TRBV7-2 and TRBJ2-7; TRBD1 is a possible D gene (6 bases). Germline V gives CDR1 SGHTA, CDR2 FQGNSA. The CDR3 sequence is 15 residues long. V was cut by 4 bases and J by 3 bases, with 16 bases left in between. CDR3 loop: CASSSDGGPFYEQYF. DNA for the CDR3: TGTGCCAGCAGCTCAGATGGGGGCCCCTTCTACGAGCAGTACTTC.

The CDR3 here is CASSQRGVMNTEAFF. The CDR3 DNA follows: TGTGCCAGCTCTCAACGGGGCGTGATGAACACTGAAGCTTTCTTT. The V call is TRBV18, the J call TRBJ1-1, with a tentative D call TRBD1 (5 bases). V shed 6 bases and J shed 0 bases, with 14 bases lying between them. Germline CDR1 reads KGHSH; CDR2 reads LQKENI. CDR3 length: 15 residues.

This clonotype occurred a few times. The chain couples TRBV19 to TRBJ1-5; the D is unclear. This CDR3 region has 15 residues. V was trimmed by 6 bases and J by 2 bases, leaving 14 bases between them. Germline CDR1 LNHDA, CDR2 SQIVND (reference sequence). Here the CDR3 reads CASSVGVSGNQPQHF. The CDR3 DNA is TGTGCCAGTAGCGTCGGGGTTTCGGGCAATCAGCCCCAGCATTTT.

This clonotype has more than one count but fewer than ten. The chain uses TRBV29-1 and TRBJ2-1; D remains ambiguous. This CDR3 has 13 residues. Trimming shortened V by 2 bases and J by 11 bases, and 16 bases separated the two germline ends. CDR1 and CDR2 from the germline V gene are SQVTM and ANQGSEA. CDR3 in DNA: TGCAGCGTTGAAAATGGTGTCTCCGAAAAGCAGTTCTTC. As protein: CSVENGVSEKQFF.

The V and J genes are TRBV29-1 and TRBJ2-5; 10 bases agree with TRBD2. The CDR3 has 13 residues. CDR1 SQVTM and CDR2 ANQGSEA come from the germline V gene. J was trimmed by 3 bases and V by 7 bases; bases with no gene match: 5. The CDR3 region is CSAVAGGEETQYF. CDR3 nucleotides: TGCAGCGCAGTAGCGGGGGGCGAAGAGACCCAGTACTTC.

The V call is TRBV7-9, the J call TRBJ2-1; tentatively, D is TRBD1 (6 bases). Per the germline V gene, CDR1 is SEHNR and CDR2 is FQNEAQ (reference sequence). V was cut by 2 bases and J by 5 bases, with 10 bases left in between. This CDR3 comprises 14 residues. CDR3 protein: CASSLKGQDNEQFF. CDR3 DNA: TGTGCCAGCAGCTTAAAGGGACAAGACAATGAGCAGTTCTTC.

This clonotype has only a few counts. The chain carries TRBV3-1 and TRBJ2-4, with D perhaps matching TRBD2 (6 bases). The CDR3 runs to 18 residues. Trimming cost V 4 bases and J 0 bases, with 19 bases left between them. Germline V gene lookup returns CDR1 LGHDT and CDR2 YNNKEL (reference sequence). The CDR3 loop reads CASSLIGGRAPAKNIQYF. The CDR3 region has the DNA TGTGCCAGCAGCCTAATCGGGGGAAGGGCCCCAGCCAAAAACATTCAGTACTTC.

The rearrangement joins TRBV20-1 to TRBJ2-7; D unclear. In germline, CDR1 is DFQATT, CDR2 SNEGSKA (reference sequence). The CDR3 sequence is 14 residues long. V lost 3 bases to trimming and J lost 7 bases, with 19 bases between them. CDR3 sequence reads: CSARGSSSYNEQYF. CDR3 DNA sequence: TGCAGTGCTAGGGGGTCGAGCTCCTACAATGAGCAGTACTTC.

The sample holds many counts of this clonotype. V gene TRBV12-3 or TRBV12-4 combines with J gene TRBJ2-1; tentatively, D is TRBD1 (5 bases). The CDR3 consists of 13 residues. With 7 bases removed from V and 10 bases from J, the gap between germline ends came to 17 bases. CDR3 sequence reads: CASTVDSYGEQFF. In nucleotides, the CDR3 is TGTGCCAGCACCGTCGACAGCTACGGGGAGCAGTTCTTC.